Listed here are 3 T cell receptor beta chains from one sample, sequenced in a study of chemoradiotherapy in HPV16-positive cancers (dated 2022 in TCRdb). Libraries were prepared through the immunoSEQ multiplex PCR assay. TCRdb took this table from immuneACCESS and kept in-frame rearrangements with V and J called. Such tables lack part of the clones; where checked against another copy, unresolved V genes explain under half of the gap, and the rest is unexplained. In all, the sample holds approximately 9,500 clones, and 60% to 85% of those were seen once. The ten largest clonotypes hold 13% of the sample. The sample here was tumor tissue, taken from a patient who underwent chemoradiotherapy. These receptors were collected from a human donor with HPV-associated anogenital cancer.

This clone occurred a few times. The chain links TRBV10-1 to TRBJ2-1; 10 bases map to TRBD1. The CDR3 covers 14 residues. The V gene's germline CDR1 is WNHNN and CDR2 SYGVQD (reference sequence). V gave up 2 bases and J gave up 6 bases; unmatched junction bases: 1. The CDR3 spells CASSEGQGGNEQFF. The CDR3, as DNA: TGCGCCAGCAGTGAGGGACAGGGGGGCAATGAGCAGTTCTTC.

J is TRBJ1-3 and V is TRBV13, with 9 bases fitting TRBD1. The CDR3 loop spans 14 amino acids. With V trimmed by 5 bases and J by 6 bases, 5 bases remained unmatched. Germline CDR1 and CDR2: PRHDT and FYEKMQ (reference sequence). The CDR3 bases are TGTGCCAGCAGCCAGGACAGGGGAAAAAACACCATATATTTT. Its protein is CASSQDRGKNTIYF.

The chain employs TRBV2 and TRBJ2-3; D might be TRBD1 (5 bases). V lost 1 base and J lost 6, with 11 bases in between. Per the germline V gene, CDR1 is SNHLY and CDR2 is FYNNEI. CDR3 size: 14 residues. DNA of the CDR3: TGTGCCAGCAGTGAAGGGTTCAGGGCCGATACGCAGTATTTT. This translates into CASSEGFRADTQYF.